These 23 T cell receptor beta chains originate from one sample sequenced in a study of T cell changes during pregnancy in multiple sclerosis. Data came from immunoSEQ multiplex PCR; TCRdb stores just in-frame clones and leaves some out. The table lists roughly 70,000 clones, roughly nine tenths of them singletons. The sequenced sample was peripheral blood, obtained in the third trimester of pregnancy. The receptor source for this set is a female donor with multiple sclerosis, enrolled in a pregnancy study.

The chain combines TRBV27 with TRBJ2-1, with 8 bases matching TRBD2. The V segment lost 5 bases and the J segment 10 bases; nucleotides outside the gene matches: 4. CDR1 and CDR2 (germline): MNHEY, SMNVEV (reference sequence). The CDR3 has 12 amino acids. This CDR3 is CASSEIAGEQFF. The CDR3, as DNA: TGTGCCAGCAGTGAAATAGCGGGGGAGCAGTTCTTC.

V is TRBV6-5 and J is TRBJ1-1; perhaps TRBD1 as D (5 bases). There are 15 residues in the CDR3. Germline V gene lookup returns CDR1 MNHEY and CDR2 SVGAGI. The germline V and J ends were trimmed by 2 bases and 2 bases, with 12 bases remaining between them. CDR3 amino acids: CASSYDRYINTEAFF. The CDR3 region has the DNA TGTGCCAGCAGTTACGACAGATATATTAACACTGAAGCTTTCTTT.

The sample holds a few counts of this clone. V usage is TRBV4-1 and J usage is TRBJ1-1; 8 nucleotides align to TRBD1. V gave up 2 bases and J gave up 1 base; unmatched junction bases: 18. The CDR3 is 20 amino acids. The germline V gene has CDR1 MGHRA and CDR2 YSYEKL. As DNA, the CDR3 is TGCGCCAGCAGCCAAATCTATGGGACAGGAGATACCGTCGAGAACACTGAAGCTTTCTTT. Translating gives CASSQIYGTGDTVENTEAFF.

The chain carries TRBV5-5 and TRBJ1-6; maybe TRBD1 (5 bases). The germline V and J ends were trimmed by 0 bases and 5 bases, with 6 bases remaining between them. Germline V CDR1 and CDR2: SGHKS, YYEKEE (reference sequence). The CDR3 extends over 14 amino acids. CDR3 bases: TGTGCCAGCAGCTTGGGCAGGGATAATTCACCCCTCCACTTT. It encodes CASSLGRDNSPLHF.

The gene calls are TRBV13 and TRBJ2-5; 11 bases are a match to TRBD1. The CDR3 has 16 residues. Trimming removed 5 bases from V and 5 bases from J; junction bases left unmatched: 10. Germline V CDR1 and CDR2: PRHDT, FYEKMQ (reference sequence). For the CDR3, the DNA is TGTGCCAGCAGCCTCGATGGGACAGGGGGTAGGGAGACCCAGTACTTC. Amino acids: CASSLDGTGGRETQYF.

The chain couples TRBV5-1 to TRBJ1-2; possible D gene TRBD1, 6 bases. The germline gives CDR1 SGHRS, CDR2 YFSETQ. The germline V and J ends were trimmed by 2 bases and 7 bases, with 12 bases remaining between them. The CDR3 runs to 13 residues. The CDR3 nucleotides read TGCGCCAGCAGCTTATCAGGGGTAATTGGCTACACCTTC. This translates into CASSLSGVIGYTF.

J is TRBJ1-4 and V is TRBV6-5, with D uncertain. The CDR3 is 15 amino acids. CDR1 and CDR2 (germline): MNHEY, SVGAGI. V was shortened by 0 bases and J by 8 bases, with 13 bases between the two germline ends. CDR3 residues: CASSYSGSTKEKLFF. CDR3 bases: TGTGCCAGCAGTTACTCAGGGAGCACAAAGGAAAAACTGTTTTTT.

The gene calls are TRBV7-6 and TRBJ1-2; D is possibly TRBD1 (6 bases). The V gene lost 5 bases and the J gene lost 7 bases, with 17 bases spanning the gap. CDR1 and CDR2 (germline): SGHVS, FNYEAQ. The CDR3 has 14 amino acids. CDR3 sequence: CASSGPGGASGYTF. The CDR3 DNA follows: TGTGCCAGCAGCGGGCCGGGGGGGGCCTCTGGCTACACCTTC.

This clone was picked up one time. The gene calls are TRBV27 and TRBJ2-7; 7 positions agree with TRBD2. CDR3 length: 13 amino acids. Germline CDR1 and CDR2: MNHEY and SMNVEV (reference sequence). The V segment lost 1 base and the J segment 6 bases; nucleotides outside the gene matches: 3. The CDR3 spells CASSLWREREQYF. CDR3 nucleotides: TGTGCCAGCAGTTTATGGCGGGAGCGCGAGCAGTACTTC.

The rearrangement links TRBV7-8 to TRBJ1-5; 7 nucleotides agree with TRBD1. CDR3 length equals 15 residues. Losses at the gene ends were 3 bases for V and 7 bases for J; bases not matched to a gene: 9. Germline lookup yields CDR1 SGHVS and CDR2 FQNEAQ. The DNA of the CDR3 is TGTGCCAGCAGCTTTGAAGGGGCACAGGGGCAGCCCCAGCATTTT. Translating gives CASSFEGAQGQPQHF.

V gene TRBV11-1 combines with J gene TRBJ2-7, with D maybe TRBD2 (5 bases). The CDR3 contains 13 residues. Trimming pared 5 bases from V and 1 base from J, leaving 9 bases between. CDR1 and CDR2 from the germline V gene are SGHAT and FQDESV (reference sequence). The CDR3 loop reads CASSPGLSYEQYF. Here the CDR3 DNA reads TGTGCCAGCAGCCCCGGACTGTCCTACGAGCAGTACTTC.

The chain couples TRBV29-1 to TRBJ2-1; possibly TRBD1 for D (5 bases). Germline CDR1 SQVTM, CDR2 ANQGSEA. The CDR3 runs 13 residues. V was cut by 7 bases and J by 4 bases, with 14 bases left in between. The CDR3 DNA sequence: TGCAGCGCCCCTGCGACAGATTACAATGAGCAGTTCTTC. Translating gives CSAPATDYNEQFF.

The V and J genes are TRBV5-1 and TRBJ2-4; 9 bases align to TRBD1. This CDR3 is 16 amino acids long. Germline V gene lookup returns CDR1 SGHRS and CDR2 YFSETQ. Trimming at V came to 1 base and at J to 7 bases, leaving 9 bases not matched to a gene. CDR3 coding DNA: TGCGCCAGCAGCTTGACCGCTAGGACAGGGGAGAACATTCAGTACTTC. Translated, it gives CASSLTARTGENIQYF.

The chain combines TRBV5-1 with TRBJ2-7; TRBD2 aligns across 9 bases. The germline V gene encodes CDR1 SGHRS and CDR2 YFSETQ. The CDR3 is 17 residues long. The V and J ends lost 0 bases and 3 bases, in that order; junction bases with no gene match: 10. CDR3 nucleotide sequence: TGCGCCAGCAGCTTGGCCATAGGGCCTAGCGGGATCTACGAGCAGTACTTC. This codes for CASSLAIGPSGIYEQYF.

The chain carries TRBV5-1 and TRBJ1-6, with D unclear. Germline CDR1 and CDR2: SGHRS and YFSETQ. There are 14 residues in the CDR3. V lost 4 bases and J lost 8, with 13 bases in between. CDR3 DNA sequence: TGCGCCAGCAGCCCGCAGGTGACCGATTCACCCCTCCACTTT. Translated, it gives CASSPQVTDSPLHF.

The table lists this clone with a count of one. The V gene is TRBV7-9, the J gene TRBJ1-6; TRBD1 matches 7 bases. The CDR3 runs to 15 residues. J was trimmed by 8 bases and V by 5 bases; bases with no gene match: 9. CDR1 SEHNR and CDR2 FQNEAQ come from the germline V gene (reference sequence). This CDR3 reads CASSRGTVDDSPLHF. CDR3 nucleotide sequence: TGTGCCAGCAGCCGCGGGACAGTCGACGATTCACCCCTCCACTTT.

The gene calls are TRBV18 and TRBJ1-1; D is perhaps TRBD1 (5 bases). Germline V CDR1 and CDR2: KGHSH, LQKENI. CDR3 length: 13 residues. V lost 1 base to trimming and J lost 7 bases, with 10 bases between them. DNA for the CDR3: TGTGCCAGCTCACCACTCCAGGGTCATGAAGCTTTCTTT. Translation: CASSPLQGHEAFF.

This clone was detected only once. DNA for the CDR3: TGCGCCAGCAGCTTGGTAGCAGGCGGGACGAACACTGAAGCTTTCTTT. It specifies CASSLVAGGTNTEAFF. The chain combines TRBV5-1 with TRBJ1-1; the D gene is possibly TRBD1 (5 bases). Germline CDR1 is SGHRS and CDR2 is YFSETQ. V lost 0 bases and J 1 base, leaving 13 bases between the germline ends. This CDR3 comprises 16 residues.

The chain recombines TRBV10-2 with TRBJ1-6, with D hard to call. Deletions cut 5 bases from V and 6 bases from J, with 11 bases between. The CDR3 totals 14 residues. Germline V gives CDR1 WSHSY, CDR2 SAAADI. The CDR3 protein is CASSREALNSPLHF. CDR3 nucleotide sequence: TGCGCCAGCAGTCGGGAAGCCCTTAATTCACCCCTCCACTTT.

The chain combines TRBV12-5 with TRBJ2-2; 10 nucleotides align to TRBD2. V was pared by 0 bases and J by 5 bases, with 0 bases of the junction left unmatched. There are 15 residues in the CDR3. Germline-derived CDR1 and CDR2 are LGHNT and FRNRAP. DNA for the CDR3: TGTGCTAGTGGTTTGGTACTAGCGGGAACCGGGGAGCTGTTTTTT. Translation: CASGLVLAGTGELFF.

This clone appeared once. The V call is TRBV9, the J call TRBJ1-2; D possibly corresponds to TRBD1 (6 bases). The CDR3 covers 15 residues. Trimming shortened V by 4 bases and J by 8 bases, and 21 bases separated the two germline ends. The germline gives CDR1 SGDLS, CDR2 YYNGEE. The CDR3 nucleotides are TGTGCCAGCAGCCCATTGACGGGACACCTAATGGGCTACACCTTC. Residues: CASSPLTGHLMGYTF.

The V gene is TRBV6-4, the J gene TRBJ1-1, with 8 bases lining up with TRBD1. This CDR3 is built from 16 residues. Germline values: CDR1 MRHNA, CDR2 SNTAGT. The V gene end was trimmed by 6 bases and the J gene end by 1 base; junction bases not matched to a gene: 10. Here the CDR3 reads CASRKIPGGPNTEAFF. CDR3 in DNA: TGTGCCAGCAGGAAGATCCCAGGGGGCCCGAACACTGAAGCTTTCTTT.

The chain recombines TRBV5-1 with TRBJ2-3; 14 nucleotides agree with TRBD2. J lost 5 bases, V lost 4 bases, and 6 bases had no gene match. CDR3 length equals 16 residues. Germline V gene data show CDR1 as SGHRS and CDR2 as YFSETQ. CDR3 nucleotides: TGCGCCAGCAGCCCACAGGGACTAGCGGGAGTAGATACGCAGTATTTT. The encoded protein is CASSPQGLAGVDTQYF.